This TCR beta chain was identified in a study of cytomegalovirus exposure and HLA in healthy donors. Regarding the study as a whole: It was approximately 170 TCR beta chains that were listed as cytomegalovirus-associated. A classifier reportedly called cytomegalovirus status with high sensitivity and specificity. Most TCR sequences were seen very rarely across donors, but some public TCRs occurred in many. The CMV antigen specificity of a few CMV-associated chains was confirmed through in vitro analysis.

Note on this clone: Its specificity is unknown.

The table came from immunoSEQ multiplex PCR; TCRdb's copy has only in-frame clones and leaves some out. The sample includes 150,000 to 200,000 clones, about 90% of them seen just once. The germline V gene encodes CDR1 MNHNS and CDR2 SASEGT. V was pared by 7 bases and J by 7 bases, with 5 bases of the junction left unmatched. This CDR3 spans 13 amino acids. The sample taken for sequencing was PBMCs. This sequence was found in a man aged 18-30 years in good health and CMV-seropositive. The J gene is TRBJ2-1, the V gene TRBV6-1; 9 bases are a match to TRBD2. In DNA form, the CDR3 reads TGTGCCAGCACTCCTAGCGGGACAAATGAGCAGTTCTTC. Protein product: CASTPSGTNEQFF.